What follows are 15 T cell receptor beta chains derived from one specimen sequenced in a study of cytomegalovirus exposure and HLA in healthy donors. PCR was performed using 60 Vbeta and 13 Jbeta primers. TCRdb's copy holds only in-frame clones and misses some; the assay was immunoSEQ multiplex PCR. This table has 150,000 to 250,000 clones, 85% appearing once. Sequencing was done on a sample of PBMCs. The source of these receptors is a woman aged 45-65 years in good health and CMV-seronegative.

The chain combines TRBV7-2 with TRBJ2-5; 7 bases fit TRBD2. This CDR3 is built from 14 residues. The J segment lost 5 bases and the V segment lost 0 bases, leaving 3 bases of the junction unmatched. CDR1 is SGHTA and CDR2 is FQGNSA in the germline V gene. CDR3 nucleotides: TGTGCCAGCAGCTTAGCGGGAGGGATCGAGACCCAGTACTTC. Translating it yields CASSLAGGIETQYF.

The chain has TRBV5-4 and TRBJ2-5; 9 nucleotides match TRBD1. Per the germline V gene, CDR1 is SGHNT and CDR2 is YYREEE (reference sequence). Trimming cost V 4 bases and J 4 bases; bases outside gene matches: 11. This CDR3 spans 16 amino acids. CDR3 sequence: CASSLKGTGRRETQYF. The CDR3 DNA follows: TGTGCCAGCAGCCTCAAAGGGACAGGGAGAAGAGAGACCCAGTACTTC.

This sequence joins TRBV5-1 and TRBJ2-2; D might be TRBD2 (6 bases). The length of the CDR3 is 16 residues. The germline V and J ends were trimmed by 6 bases and 0 bases, with 15 bases remaining between them. Germline V gives CDR1 SGHRS, CDR2 YFSETQ. The CDR3 region has the DNA TGCGCCAGCACCCCGACTAGGCTCGCGAACACCGGGGAGCTGTTTTTT. Protein sequence: CASTPTRLANTGELFF. Complete variable domain (other parts from reference TRBV5-1 and TRBJ2-2): KAGVTQTPRYLIKTRGQQVTLSCSPISGHRSVSWYQQTPGQGLQFLFEYFSETQRNKGNFPGRFSGRQFSNSRSEMNVSTLELGDSALYLCASTPTRLANTGELFFGEGSRLTVL.

V and J are TRBV19 and TRBJ1-1; 8 positions match TRBD1. The CDR3 runs 14 residues. After removal of 2 bases from V and 6 bases from J, the junction contained 5 bases not matched to a gene. The germline V gene encodes CDR1 LNHDA and CDR2 SQIVND (reference sequence). The CDR3 spells CASSILQGGAEAFF. Here the CDR3 DNA reads TGTGCCAGTAGTATATTACAGGGGGGCGCTGAAGCTTTCTTT.

This clone has only one observation. This rearrangement joins TRBV25-1 to TRBJ1-3; no clear D. Trimming shortened V by 8 bases and J by 3 bases, and 14 bases separated the two germline ends. The CDR3 has 14 residues. The germline CDR1 and CDR2 sequences are MGHDK and SYGVNS. The DNA for the CDR3 is TGTGCCAGCCCCGCTCTCCAGGTTGGAAACACCATATATTTT. It codes for CASPALQVGNTIYF.

As for this clone: Other DNA sequences in this sample translate to the same CDR3. This chain connects TRBV18 to TRBJ2-5; no firm D call. This CDR3 comprises 12 residues. The germline V gene has CDR1 KGHSH and CDR2 LQKENI. Trimming removed 3 bases from V and 0 bases from J, with 2 bases in between. The CDR3 coding sequence is TGTGCCAGCTCACCCTACCAAGAGACCCAGTACTTC. This sequence encodes CASSPYQETQYF.

This sequence joins TRBV6-1 and TRBJ2-1; 11 bases align to TRBD2. CDR3 length: 15 residues. Trimming at V came to 5 bases and at J to 8 bases, leaving 8 bases not matched to a gene. Per the germline V gene, CDR1 is MNHNS and CDR2 is SASEGT. CDR3 sequence: CASSPVTSGKHEQFF. CDR3 coding DNA: TGTGCCAGCAGTCCCGTGACTAGCGGGAAACATGAGCAGTTCTTC.

The V and J genes are TRBV6-4 and TRBJ2-3, with TRBD1 matching over 10 bases. The germline gives CDR1 MRHNA, CDR2 SNTAGT. Trimming cost V 7 bases and J 2 bases; bases outside gene matches: 6. The CDR3 runs to 15 residues. CDR3: CASKDRGSHTDTQYF. As DNA, the CDR3 is TGTGCCAGCAAGGACAGGGGGAGTCACACAGATACGCAGTATTTT.

In this sample, this clone turned up a few times. This sequence joins TRBV10-3 and TRBJ2-5; maybe TRBD2 (5 bases). Judging by the DNA end, TRBJ2-7 fits better; the J call may be wrong. The CDR3 runs 17 residues. Germline values: CDR1 ENHRY, CDR2 SYGVKD. The CDR3 sequence: CAISKGVNPGPTYEQYF. DNA for the CDR3: TGTGCCATCAGTAAGGGAGTTAATCCAGGCCCGACCTACGAGCAGTACTTC.

The genes are TRBV7-6 and TRBJ2-3; 10 bases agree with TRBD2. The CDR3 is made up of 16 amino acids. The V gene's germline CDR1 is SGHVS and CDR2 FNYEAQ. Unmatched junction bases numbered 5, after V lost 3 bases and J lost 2 bases. The CDR3, as DNA: TGTGCCAGCAGCTTGACTAGCGGGCCGACCACAGATACGCAGTATTTT. Its protein is CASSLTSGPTTDTQYF.

The J gene is TRBJ2-1, the V gene TRBV6-5; 8 nucleotides align to TRBD1. The CDR3 has 15 amino acids. The germline gives CDR1 MNHEY, CDR2 SVGAGI. V lost 7 bases to trimming and J lost 3 bases; unmatched junction nucleotides: 8. CDR3 amino acids: CASKADRADYNEQFF. The CDR3 DNA follows: TGTGCCAGCAAAGCGGACAGGGCGGACTACAATGAGCAGTTCTTC.

J is TRBJ2-7 and V is TRBV6-5; 11 bases are shared with TRBD1. Germline V gives CDR1 MNHEY, CDR2 SVGAGI. The length of the CDR3 is 16 residues. The V and J ends lost 4 bases and 4 bases, in that order; junction bases with no gene match: 9. CDR3 amino acids: CASSLRIGTGGYEQYF. As DNA, the CDR3 is TGTGCCAGCAGTTTAAGGATCGGGACAGGGGGATACGAGCAGTACTTC.

The chain recombines TRBV19 with TRBJ2-2; maybe TRBD2 (6 bases). Germline CDR1 reads LNHDA; CDR2 reads SQIVND (reference sequence). The CDR3 is made up of 19 amino acids. Trimming removed 5 bases at V and 4 bases at J, with 26 bases between. CDR3 region: CASSPRPGRGGAGTGELFF. The DNA for the CDR3 is TGTGCCAGTAGTCCGCGGCCGGGACGAGGAGGGGCGGGCACCGGGGAGCTGTTTTTT. The full variable domain, its missing parts supplied by reference TRBV19 and TRBJ2-2, is DGGITQSPKYLFRKEGQNVTLSCEQNLNHDAMYWYRQDPGQGLRLIYYSQIVNDFQKGDIAEGYSVSREKKESFPLTVTSAQKNPTAFYLCASSPRPGRGGAGTGELFFGEGSRLTVL.

A single count supports this clone. V usage is TRBV27 and J usage is TRBJ2-7, with 7 positions matching TRBD2. The germline CDR1 and CDR2 sequences are MNHEY and SMNVEV (reference sequence). This CDR3 comprises 12 residues. V trimming: 1 base; J trimming: 7 bases; junction bases outside the gene matches: 1. CDR3 in DNA: TGTGCCAGCAGTTTATGGGAGGGGGAGCAGTACTTC. The encoded protein is CASSLWEGEQYF.

This rearrangement joins TRBV19 to TRBJ2-7, with D possibly TRBD2 on 6 matching bases. This CDR3 contains 14 residues. V shed 5 bases and J shed 0 bases, with 11 bases lying between them. From germline, CDR1 is LNHDA and CDR2 SQIVND (reference sequence). The CDR3 nucleotides are TGTGCCAGTAGTCCCGCTAGCGCCTCCTACGAGCAGTACTTC. This gives the protein CASSPASASYEQYF.